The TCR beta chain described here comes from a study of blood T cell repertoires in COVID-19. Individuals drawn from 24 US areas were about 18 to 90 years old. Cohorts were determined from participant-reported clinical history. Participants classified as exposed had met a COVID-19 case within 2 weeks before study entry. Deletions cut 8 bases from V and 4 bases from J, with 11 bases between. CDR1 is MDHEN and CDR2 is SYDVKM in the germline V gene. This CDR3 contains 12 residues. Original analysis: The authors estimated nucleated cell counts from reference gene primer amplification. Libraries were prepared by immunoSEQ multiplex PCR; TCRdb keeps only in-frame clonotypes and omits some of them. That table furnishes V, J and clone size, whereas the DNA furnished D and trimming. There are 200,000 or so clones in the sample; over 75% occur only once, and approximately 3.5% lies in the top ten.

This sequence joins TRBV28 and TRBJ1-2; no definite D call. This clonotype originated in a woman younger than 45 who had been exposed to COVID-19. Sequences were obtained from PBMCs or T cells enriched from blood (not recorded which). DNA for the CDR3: TGTGCCAGCCGAGAAGAGCTCTATGGCTACACCTTC. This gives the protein CASREELYGYTF.